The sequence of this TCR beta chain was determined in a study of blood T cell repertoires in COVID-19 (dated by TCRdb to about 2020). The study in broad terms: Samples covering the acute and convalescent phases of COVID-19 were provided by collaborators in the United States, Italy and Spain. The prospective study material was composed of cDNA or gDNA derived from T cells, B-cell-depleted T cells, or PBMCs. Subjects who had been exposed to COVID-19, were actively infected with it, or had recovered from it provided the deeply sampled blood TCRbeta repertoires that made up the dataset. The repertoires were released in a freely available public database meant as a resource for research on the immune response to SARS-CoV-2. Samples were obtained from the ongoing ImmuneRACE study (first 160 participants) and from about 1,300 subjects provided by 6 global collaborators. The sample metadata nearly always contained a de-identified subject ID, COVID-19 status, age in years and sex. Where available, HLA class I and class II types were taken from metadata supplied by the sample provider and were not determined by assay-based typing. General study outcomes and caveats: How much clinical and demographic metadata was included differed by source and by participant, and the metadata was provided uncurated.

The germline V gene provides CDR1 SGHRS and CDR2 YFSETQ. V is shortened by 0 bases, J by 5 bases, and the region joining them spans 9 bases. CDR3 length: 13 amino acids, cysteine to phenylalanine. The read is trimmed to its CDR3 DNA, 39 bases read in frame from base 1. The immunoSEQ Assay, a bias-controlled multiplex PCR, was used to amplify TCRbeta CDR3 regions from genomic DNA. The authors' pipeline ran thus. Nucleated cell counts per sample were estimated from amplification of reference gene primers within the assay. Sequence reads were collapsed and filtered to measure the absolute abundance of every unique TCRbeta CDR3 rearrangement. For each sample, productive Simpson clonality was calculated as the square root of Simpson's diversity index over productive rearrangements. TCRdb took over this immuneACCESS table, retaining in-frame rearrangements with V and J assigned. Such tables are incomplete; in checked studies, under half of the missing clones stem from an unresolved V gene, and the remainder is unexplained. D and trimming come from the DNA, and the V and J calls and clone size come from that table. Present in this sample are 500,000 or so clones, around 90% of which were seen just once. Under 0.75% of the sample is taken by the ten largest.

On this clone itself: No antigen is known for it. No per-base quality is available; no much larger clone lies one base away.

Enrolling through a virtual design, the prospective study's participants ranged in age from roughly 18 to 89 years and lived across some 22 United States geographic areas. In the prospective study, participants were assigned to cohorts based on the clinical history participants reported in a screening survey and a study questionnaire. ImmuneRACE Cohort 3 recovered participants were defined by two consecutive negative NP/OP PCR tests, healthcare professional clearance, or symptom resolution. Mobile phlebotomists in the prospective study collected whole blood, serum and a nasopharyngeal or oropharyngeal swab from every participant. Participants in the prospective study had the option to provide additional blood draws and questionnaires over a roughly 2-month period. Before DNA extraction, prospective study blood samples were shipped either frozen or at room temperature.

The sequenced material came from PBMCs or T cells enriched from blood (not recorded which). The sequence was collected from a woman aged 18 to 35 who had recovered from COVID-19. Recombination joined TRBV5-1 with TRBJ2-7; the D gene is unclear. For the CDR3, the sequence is CASSLDIVDEQYF. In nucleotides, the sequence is TGCGCCAGCAGCTTGGATATCGTTGACGAGCAGTACTTC. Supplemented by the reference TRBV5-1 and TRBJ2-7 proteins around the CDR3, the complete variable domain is KAGVTQTPRYLIKTRGQQVTLSCSPISGHRSVSWYQQTPGQGLQFLFEYFSETQRNKGNFPGRFSGRQFSNSRSEMNVSTLELGDSALYLCASSLDIVDEQYFGPGTRLTVT.